The present T cell receptor beta chain was sequenced within a study of T cell clonality in common variable immunodeficiency. Regarding the study as a whole: TCRbeta clonality was increased in CVID versus healthy controls. Authors noted CVID clonality's cause needs subpopulation repertoire sequencing.

Most patients and controls had Caucasian heritage. The germline V and J ends were trimmed by 5 bases and 1 base, with 12 bases remaining between them. Germline V gene data show CDR1 as SGHNT and CDR2 as YYREEE (reference sequence). The CDR3 runs 14 residues. This clone was detected a few times. Its antigen remains unknown. The read gets to within 3 residues of the CDR3 end, and the germline J gene fills in the rest. The method was immunoSEQ multiplex PCR; TCRdb's version includes in-frame clones alone and lacks a portion of them. The sample gives 40,000 to 65,000 clones, none seen only once, and the top ten clones hold approximately 3%.

Sequenced material: peripheral blood mononuclear cells. The source is a person aged 18 to 75 in good health. The gene calls are TRBV5-4 and TRBJ2-5, with a possible D match to TRBD1 (5 bases). The sequenced part of the CDR3 DNA is TGTGCCAGCAGACGAGACACAGGCCAAGAGACC. Translating gives CASRRDTGQET. From start to end, the CDR3 is CASRRDTGQETQYF.